This T cell receptor beta chain was recovered during a study of human T cells and chemical hapten exposure. Study-wide context: DPC at 0.01% went onto the upper back in patch tests, read at 6 days. Broader study findings: Expanded TCR counts at PT1 went up together with patch test score, a positive correlation. TCRs above 1 in 1000 frequency stayed constant with DPC sensitization.

This CDR3 contains 13 residues. In germline, CDR1 is MDHEN, CDR2 SYDVKM. V lost 6 bases to trimming and J lost 0 bases, with 8 bases between them. Time point in this sample: patch test 1, 2 weeks after DPC sensitization. Regarding treatment: therapeutic diphenylcyclopropenone sensitization with weekly scalp DPC. TCRdb recomputed calls from the RACE reads with MiXCR, one row per CDR3 protein. The table records 95,000 to 150,000 distinct CDR3 sequences, approximately 14% of them present only once. On this clonotype: Its antigen is as yet unknown.

The specimen was whole blood, collected in connection with sensitization to the hapten diphenylcyclopropenone (DPC). The rearrangement uses TRBV28 and TRBJ1-1; no clear D. This receptor was taken from a man between 18 and 35 years old with alopecia areata. Some clones in this sample may be carry-over from other donors' samples. The CDR3 DNA reads as TGTGCCAGCAGCCCGCTTGTGAACACTGAAGCTTTCTTT. Translation gives CASSPLVNTEAFF. The full variable domain, its missing parts supplied by reference TRBV28 and TRBJ1-1, is DVKVTQSSRYLVKRTGEKVFLECVQDMDHENMFWYRQDPGLGLRLIYFSYDVKMKEKGDIPEGYSVSREKKERFSLILESASTNQTSMYLCASSPLVNTEAFFGQGTRLTVV.